The clone carrying this T cell receptor (beta chain) was recorded a few times. Antigen unknown. TCRB transcripts that were expressed got sequenced, as all of the isolated RNA had been reverse transcribed. An average of about 3.57 million reads was obtained for naive, central memory and regulatory T cell samples. Assay: immunoSEQ multiplex PCR; the TCRdb copy retains only in-frame clones and omits some. This table has 50,000 to 65,000 clones, roughly 40% appearing once. This sample is drawn from a study of beta chain features in type 1 diabetes. This CDR3 is built from 13 residues. Study outcomes and limitations: Significant though moderate, a shortening of TCRB CDR3s appeared in all four CD4+ subsets of Type 1 diabetes patients.

The chain recombines TRBV21-1 with TRBJ2-5; the D segment call TRBD2 is taken from the table without a DNA check. TRBV21-1 is a pseudogene locus. The sequence was collected from a man aged 30-40 years with type 1 diabetes. Sequenced input: Tregs from blood. DNA for the CDR3: TGTGCCAGCAGGTGCACGGAGGTGGAGACCCAGTACTTC. It codes for CASRCTEVETQYF.